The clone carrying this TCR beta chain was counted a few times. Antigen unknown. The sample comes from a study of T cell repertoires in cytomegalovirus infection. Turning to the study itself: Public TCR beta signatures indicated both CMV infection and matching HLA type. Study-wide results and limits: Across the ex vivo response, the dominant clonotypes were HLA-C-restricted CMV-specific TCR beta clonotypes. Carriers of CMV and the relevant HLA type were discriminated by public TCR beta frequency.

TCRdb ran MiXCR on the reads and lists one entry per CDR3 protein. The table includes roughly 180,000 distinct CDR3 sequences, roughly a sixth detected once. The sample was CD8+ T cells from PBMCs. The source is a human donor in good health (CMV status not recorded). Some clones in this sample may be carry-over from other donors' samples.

The CDR3 nucleotides read TGTGCCAGCAGCTCAGACAGGCTCAGCACAGATACGCAGTATTTT. Protein: CASSSDRLSTDTQYF. The V call is TRBV7-8, the J call TRBJ2-3, with D perhaps TRBD1 (6 bases). The germline V gene has CDR1 SGHVS and CDR2 FQNEAQ. Trimming cost V 4 bases and J 0 bases, with 11 bases left between them. The CDR3 runs to 15 residues. Based on the CDR3 plus reference TRBV7-8 and TRBJ2-3, the full variable domain is GAGVSQSPRYKVAKRGQDVALRCDPISGHVSLFWYQQALGQGPEFLTYFQNEAQLDKSGLPSDRFFAERPEGSVSTLKIQRTQQEDSAVYLCASSSDRLSTDTQYFGPGTRLTVL.